This T cell receptor (beta chain) was recorded in a study of cytomegalovirus exposure and HLA in healthy donors. Whole-study findings and limits: The majority of CMV-associated TCR beta chains were reported as apparently HLA-restricted in a later analysis.

A remark on this clone: Its target is not known.

Amplification used 60 Vbeta primers and 13 Jbeta primers. Repertoires were generated with immunoSEQ multiplex PCR, while TCRdb's copy carries only in-frame clones and drops some. The data show 100,000 or so clones, 78% seen once. V lost 5 bases, J lost 0 bases, and 11 bases lay in between. Germline CDR1 SGHTA, CDR2 FQGNSA. The CDR3 contains 14 residues. The clonotype originates from a young man in good health and CMV-seronegative. The genes are TRBV7-2 and TRBJ2-7, with D tentatively TRBD2 (6 bases). The sample consisted of PBMCs. CDR3 DNA sequence: TGTGCCAGCAGCCTGGACGGGAGCTCCTACGAGCAGTACTTC. This sequence encodes CASSLDGSSYEQYF.